Each of the 9 T cell receptor beta chains below was sequenced from the same sample in a study of metastatic and nonmetastatic thyroid tumors. TCRdb re-processed the PCR reads through MiXCR. This sample has around 30,000 clones, with approximately 13% found just once. All patients were treatment-naive before thyroid surgery. The sample was blood. The receptors shown here come from a female donor with papillary thyroid cancer or a benign thyroid nodule (not recorded which). Some clones in this sample may be carry-over from other donors' samples.

Ten or more counts support this clone. The chain has TRBV28 and TRBJ1-1; D ambiguous. Germline CDR1 and CDR2: MDHEN and SYDVKM. V was pared by 1 base and J by 5 bases, with 8 bases between. The CDR3 length is 13 residues. The chain's CDR3 is CASSLFPGTEAFF. CDR3 DNA sequence: TGTGCCAGCAGTTTATTTCCTGGGACTGAAGCTTTCTTT.

The sample holds a few counts of this clone. This chain links TRBV6-4 with TRBJ2-1; D is perhaps TRBD2 (6 bases). This CDR3 spans 16 amino acids. V was trimmed by 3 bases and J by 4 bases, leaving 16 bases between them. The germline V gene encodes CDR1 MRHNA and CDR2 SNTAGT. The CDR3 region is CASSEETRTSYNEQFF. CDR3 nucleotide sequence: TGTGCCAGCAGTGAAGAGACTAGGACCTCATACAATGAGCAGTTCTTC.

The table lists this clone with many counts. A much more abundant neighbour one base away suggests this may be a read error. Given the absence of the conserved phenylalanine or tryptophan at the CDR3 end, a read error is likely. V is TRBV2 and J is TRBJ1-5; D call uncertain. Trimming stripped 5 bases from V and 2 bases from J, with 7 bases between. CDR3 length: 13 amino acids. Germline loops: CDR1 SNHLY, CDR2 FYNNEI. CDR3 loop: CASSPSGNQPQHS. CDR3 nucleotide sequence: TGTGCCAGCAGTCCTAGCGGCAATCAGCCCCAGCATTCT.

Ten or more counts support this clone. V and J are TRBV20-1 and TRBJ2-3; D unresolved. The CDR3 covers 13 residues. Germline-derived CDR1 and CDR2 are DFQATT and SNEGSKA (reference sequence). V lost 2 bases, J lost 6 bases, and 12 bases lay in between. CDR3 in amino acids: CSARKQPMDTQYF. In nucleotides, the CDR3 is TGCAGTGCTAGAAAGCAGCCGATGGATACGCAGTATTTT.

This clone has a single count. Possible read error: a much larger clone is one base away. Other DNA sequences from this sample encode an identical CDR3 as well. The V and J genes are TRBV5-4 and TRBJ2-1; 7 bases line up with TRBD2. This CDR3 spans 15 amino acids. V gave up 5 bases and J gave up 3 bases; unmatched junction bases: 8. Germline V gene sequence: CDR1 SGHNT, CDR2 YYREEE (reference sequence). The CDR3 region has the DNA TGTGCCAGCAGTCCGGGGGGATCAGTCTACAATGAGCAGTTCTTC. This encodes CASSPGGSVYNEQFF.

This clone is classed as medium-sized. As DNA, the CDR3 is TGTGCCAGCAGCTTAGTAAACGGGGATTACTCCTACGAGCAGTACTTC. Its translation: CASSLVNGDYSYEQYF. The chain is built from TRBV11-2 and TRBJ2-7; TRBD2 might be the D (5 bases). V shed 1 base and J shed 0 bases, with 13 bases lying between them. This CDR3 is built from 16 residues. Germline V CDR1 and CDR2: SGHAT, FQNNGV.

This clone came up many times. The chain is built from TRBV4-2 and TRBJ1-2, with TRBD1 as a possible D gene (6 bases). This CDR3 contains 15 residues. V lost 0 bases, J lost 5 bases, and 13 bases lay in between. CDR1 and CDR2 (germline): LGHNA, YNFKEQ. The CDR3 nucleotides read TGTGCCAGCAGCCAAGACGGGTCGGGGGCTTATGGCTACACCTTC. Amino acid sequence: CASSQDGSGAYGYTF.

The table lists this clone with many counts. The chain links TRBV5-1 to TRBJ2-1; D call uncertain. This CDR3 contains 13 residues. Per germline, CDR1 SGHRS and CDR2 YFSETQ. V shed 1 base and J shed 5 bases, with 7 bases lying between them. In DNA, the CDR3 is TGCGCCAGCAGCTTGCTCGTGGACAATGAGCAGTTCTTC. This translates into CASSLLVDNEQFF.

The gene calls are TRBV6-1 and TRBJ2-1; 8 bases line up with TRBD1. The CDR3 is 16 amino acids. V was clipped by 7 bases and J by 2 bases; unmatched bases: 10. Germline CDR1 is MNHNS and CDR2 is SASEGT. The CDR3 bases are TGTGCCAGCAAAGGAGGCGGGACAGGACCCTACAATGAGCAGTTCTTC. It codes for CASKGGGTGPYNEQFF.